This entry lists 11 T cell receptor beta chains sequenced from one sample in a study of blood T cell repertoires in COVID-19. Sequencing was performed with immunoSEQ multiplex PCR; in TCRdb, only in-frame clones are kept and a portion is missing. The sample has around 360,000 clones, 70% to 90% seen once; the top ten hold 1.9%. Input material: PBMCs or T cells enriched from blood (not recorded which). The source is a man aged 40-49 years in a cohort exposed to, infected with or recovered from COVID-19 (not recorded which).

A remark on this clone: Additional DNA sequences in this sample encode the identical CDR3. This CDR3 reads CASSFEETQYF. CDR3 nucleotides: TGCGCCAGCAGTTTTGAGGAGACCCAGTACTTC. The gene calls are TRBV5-1 and TRBJ2-5; no reliable D call. This CDR3 region has 11 residues. Germline CDR1 SGHRS, CDR2 YFSETQ. Trimming left V 5 bases short and J 5 bases short, with 7 bases between.

V usage is TRBV4-1 and J usage is TRBJ2-1; 8 positions agree with TRBD2. The CDR3 runs 15 residues. Trimming at V came to 1 base and at J to 7 bases, leaving 6 bases not matched to a gene. Germline V gene data show CDR1 as MGHRA and CDR2 as YSYEKL. The CDR3 DNA reads TGCGCCAGCAGCCAAGTCCGCGGGAGGCGGAATGAGCAGTTCTTC. Translating gives CASSQVRGRRNEQFF.

CDR3 amino acids: CASSPERLAGVVDEQFF. The CDR3 coding sequence is TGTGCCAGCAGCCCGGAACGACTAGCGGGAGTGGTCGATGAGCAGTTCTTC. The chain is built from TRBV6-2 or TRBV6-3 and TRBJ2-1, with TRBD2 matching over 12 bases. CDR1 and CDR2 (germline): MNHEY, SVGEGT. J lost 8 bases, V lost 6 bases, and 14 bases had no gene match. The length of the CDR3 is 17 residues.

The V and J genes are TRBV4-2 and TRBJ1-2; D is possibly TRBD1 (6 bases). Trimming stripped 3 bases from V and 2 bases from J, with 13 bases between. This CDR3 is 15 amino acids long. The germline V gene encodes CDR1 LGHNA and CDR2 YNFKEQ. The CDR3 nucleotides read TGTGCCAGCAGCCAGGGGGGGGCGGGGAACTATGGCTACACCTTC. This sequence encodes CASSQGGAGNYGYTF.

The V gene is TRBV2, the J gene TRBJ2-2; D is undetermined. The V end lost 6 bases, the J end lost 1 base, and 9 bases lay between the germline ends. The germline gives CDR1 SNHLY, CDR2 FYNNEI. The CDR3 sequence is 14 residues long. CDR3 sequence: CASRLQQNTGELFF. The CDR3 DNA reads TGTGCCAGCAGATTACAGCAGAACACCGGGGAGCTGTTTTTT.

The rearrangement joins TRBV28 to TRBJ2-7; 9 bases are a match to TRBD1. This CDR3 contains 14 residues. V lost 8 bases, J lost 5 bases, and 10 bases stayed unmatched. Germline CDR1 and CDR2: MDHEN and SYDVKM. CDR3 residues: CASGGTGIFHEQYF. DNA of the CDR3: TGTGCCAGCGGGGGGACAGGGATATTTCACGAGCAGTACTTC.

The chain couples TRBV25-1 to TRBJ2-1; D may be TRBD1 (6 bases). This CDR3 contains 15 residues. Germline V gives CDR1 MGHDK, CDR2 SYGVNS. V was cut by 4 bases and J by 1 base, with 11 bases left in between. CDR3 DNA sequence: TGTGCCAGCAGTGCCTGGACAGAGTCCTACAATGAGCAGTTCTTC. Translated, it gives CASSAWTESYNEQFF. Using reference TRBV25-1 and TRBJ2-1 for the parts outside the CDR3, the full variable domain is EADIYQTPRYLVIGTGKKITLECSQTMGHDKMYWYQQDPGMELHLIHYSYGVNSTEKGDLSSESTVSRIRTEHFPLTLESARPSHTSQYLCASSAWTESYNEQFFGPGTRLTVL.

This clone showed up just once. The chain links TRBV11-2 to TRBJ2-6; tentative D call: TRBD1 (5 bases). In germline, CDR1 is SGHAT, CDR2 FQNNGV. The CDR3 is made up of 16 amino acids. Trimming removed 1 base at V and 4 bases at J, with 11 bases between. The DNA of the CDR3 is TGTGCCAGCAGCTTAGGCTCAGGGTCCGGGGCCAACGTCCTGACTTTC. Its protein is CASSLGSGSGANVLTF.

This clone was counted a single time. V usage is TRBV7-3 and J usage is TRBJ2-3; 10 bases line up with TRBD2. The CDR3 consists of 18 residues. V gave up 3 bases and J gave up 0 bases; unmatched junction bases: 9. Germline lookup yields CDR1 SGHTA and CDR2 FQGTGA. In nucleotides, the CDR3 is TGTGCCAGCAGCTTGGACTTAGCGGGAGGATCTAGCACAGATACGCAGTATTTT. Translated: CASSLDLAGGSSTDTQYF.

The chain recombines TRBV5-6 with TRBJ2-5; TRBD2 matches 10 bases. The CDR3 has 17 residues. Germline assignment: CDR1 SGHDT and CDR2 YYEEEE. Losses at the gene ends were 0 bases for V and 0 bases for J; bases not matched to a gene: 5. The CDR3 sequence is CASSLDPTSGYQETQYF. The CDR3, as DNA: TGTGCCAGCAGCTTGGATCCGACTAGCGGGTACCAAGAGACCCAGTACTTC. Full variable domain (outside the CDR3, taken from reference TRBV5-6 and TRBJ2-5): DAGVTQSPTHLIKTRGQQVTLRCSPKSGHDTVSWYQQALGQGPQFIFQYYEEEERQRGNFPDRFSGHQFPNYSSELNVNALLLGDSALYLCASSLDPTSGYQETQYFGPGTRLLVL.

V is TRBV7-9 and J is TRBJ1-1; TRBD1 agrees at 9 bases. Germline V gives CDR1 SEHNR, CDR2 FQNEAQ (reference sequence). The CDR3 length is 15 residues. V was pared by 6 bases and J by 4 bases, with 9 bases of the junction left unmatched. The CDR3 sequence: CASRTVQGAGTEAFF. The DNA for the CDR3 is TGTGCCAGCAGAACCGTACAGGGGGCGGGCACTGAAGCTTTCTTT.